Each of the 15 T cell receptor beta chains below was sequenced from the same sample in a study of CD8 T cells in Susac syndrome. RNA, at about 0.5 to 1 ug, was reverse transcribed with random hexamers. TCRdb reprocessed the immunoSEQ multiplex PCR reads via MiXCR and lists one record per CDR3 protein. The sample holds approximately 110,000 distinct CDR3 sequences, 90% to 96% seen once. What was sequenced was CD4+ T cells from PBMCs. All receptors come from a human donor in good health.

The V and J genes are TRBV7-2 and TRBJ2-5, with 8 bases aligning to TRBD1. CDR1 and CDR2 from the germline V gene are SGHTA and FQGNSA. CDR3 length: 14 residues. After removal of 5 bases from V and 4 bases from J, the junction contained 6 bases not matched to a gene. CDR3 protein: CASSPTGVGETQYF. CDR3 DNA sequence: TGTGCCAGCAGCCCGACAGGGGTTGGAGAGACCCAGTACTTC.

The CDR3 DNA sequence: TGTGCCACCAGTGCAGGGACTAGCGAATTCGGGGAGCTGTTTTTT. Protein: CATSAGTSEFGELFF. V gene TRBV24-1 combines with J gene TRBJ2-2; 10 bases line up with TRBD2. CDR1 is KGHDR, CDR2 SFDVKD, per germline. The CDR3 extends over 15 amino acids. Losses at the gene ends were 5 bases for V and 7 bases for J; bases not matched to a gene: 6.

The chain has TRBV19 and TRBJ1-1; D is undetermined. CDR1 LNHDA and CDR2 SQIVND come from the germline V gene (reference sequence). The CDR3 runs to 14 residues. V shed 3 bases and J shed 1 base, with 9 bases lying between them. CDR3 protein: CASSMQVPNTEAFF. The CDR3 DNA reads TGTGCCAGTAGTATGCAGGTACCGAACACTGAAGCTTTCTTT.

The chain uses TRBV4-2 and TRBJ2-4, with TRBD2 matching 9 bases. The CDR3 covers 17 residues. V lost 0 bases and J lost 6; bases outside the gene matches: 9. Germline V CDR1 and CDR2: LGHNA, YNFKEQ. The CDR3 DNA sequence: TGTGCCAGCAGCCAAGATGGAGGGCGGGGGGGCCCAAACATTCAGTACTTC. Translating gives CASSQDGGRGGPNIQYF.

V and J are TRBV20-1 and TRBJ2-7, with D hard to call. The CDR3 extends over 11 amino acids. The germline V gene has CDR1 DFQATT and CDR2 SNEGSKA (reference sequence). Trimming shortened V by 5 bases and J by 4 bases, and 9 bases separated the two germline ends. CDR3 region: CSALREYEQYF. The CDR3 bases are TGCAGTGCTCTGCGAGAATACGAGCAGTACTTC.

This clonotype occurred a few times. V and J are TRBV19 and TRBJ2-5, with D maybe TRBD1 (5 bases). In germline, CDR1 is LNHDA, CDR2 SQIVND (reference sequence). With 5 bases removed from V and 5 bases from J, the gap between germline ends came to 9 bases. The CDR3 extends over 12 amino acids. For the CDR3, the DNA is TGTGCCAGTAGTTATAGGGGTGAGACCCAGTACTTC. As protein: CASSYRGETQYF.

This chain's CDR3 is CASSRRQGEEAFF. The CDR3 nucleotides are TGTGCCAGCTCCCGCCGACAGGGTGAAGAAGCTTTCTTT. V gene TRBV18 combines with J gene TRBJ1-1; 7 nucleotides line up with TRBD1. The V gene's germline CDR1 is KGHSH and CDR2 LQKENI. The V and J ends lost 6 bases and 8 bases, in that order; junction bases with no gene match: 9. This CDR3 has 13 amino acids.

As concerns this clonotype: Mismatch with germline at one junction end may stem from a read error. The rearrangement links TRBV20-1 to TRBJ2-5; D gene unclear. Germline V lookup: CDR1 DFQATT, CDR2 SNEGSKA (reference sequence). The CDR3 is made up of 15 amino acids. The CDR3 sequence is CSVRPINGFQETQYF. CDR3 sequence (DNA): TGCAGTGTTAGACCCATTAATGGGTTCCAAGAGACCCAGTACTTC.

This chain joins TRBV3-1 and TRBJ2-2; D gene uncertain. V lost 4 bases and J lost 2, with 8 bases in between. CDR3 length equals 14 residues. From germline, CDR1 is LGHDT and CDR2 YNNKEL (reference sequence). The CDR3 region is CASSRKINTGELFF. In DNA form, the CDR3 reads TGTGCCAGCAGCCGCAAGATCAACACCGGGGAGCTGTTTTTT.

The chain recombines TRBV3-1 with TRBJ1-1; 8 bases are shared with TRBD1. V lost 7 bases to trimming and J lost 4 bases; unmatched junction nucleotides: 5. Germline CDR1 reads LGHDT; CDR2 reads YNNKEL (reference sequence). The CDR3 has 13 amino acids. The CDR3 DNA sequence: TGTGCCAGCATCCAGGGGGCTGGCACTGAAGCTTTCTTT. It codes for CASIQGAGTEAFF. Filled out from reference TRBV3-1 and TRBJ1-1, the complete variable domain reads DTAVSQTPKYLVTQMGNDKSIKCEQNLGHDTMYWYKQDSKKFLKIMFSYNNKELIINETVPNRFSPKSPDKAHLNLHINSLELGDSAVYFCASIQGAGTEAFFGQGTRLTVV.

The chain carries TRBV20-1 and TRBJ1-5; TRBD1 aligns across 10 bases. Germline V lookup: CDR1 DFQATT, CDR2 SNEGSKA (reference sequence). V dropped 5 bases and J dropped 1; count of bases not matched to a gene: 5. CDR3 length: 15 residues. CDR3 DNA: TGCAGTGCTCGACAGGGGGCGAGGAGCAATCAGCCCCAGCATTTT. It translates to CSARQGARSNQPQHF.

The chain links TRBV11-3 to TRBJ2-4; 9 nucleotides align to TRBD1. Germline loops: CDR1 SGHNT, CDR2 YENEEA. The CDR3 spans 15 residues. The J segment lost 7 bases and the V segment lost 5 bases, leaving 9 bases of the junction unmatched. The CDR3 here is CASSTWTGEWNIQYF. CDR3 coding DNA: TGTGCCAGCAGCACTTGGACAGGGGAATGGAACATTCAGTACTTC. The full variable domain, rest sourced from reference TRBV11-3 and TRBJ2-4, is EAGVVQSPRYKIIEKKQPVAFWCNPISGHNTLYWYLQNLGQGPELLIRYENEEAVDDSQLPKDRFSAERLKGVDSTLKIQPAELGDSAVYLCASSTWTGEWNIQYFGAGTRLSVL.

The chain links TRBV29-1 to TRBJ2-1, with D perhaps TRBD2 (7 bases). Germline lookup yields CDR1 SQVTM and CDR2 ANQGSEA. With 7 bases removed from V and 7 bases from J, the gap between germline ends came to 20 bases. The CDR3 covers 14 residues. CDR3 sequence: CSGCHEGRGNEQFF. Here the CDR3 DNA reads TGCAGCGGCTGTCATGAGGGGAGGGGGAATGAGCAGTTCTTC.

The chain uses TRBV3-1 and TRBJ2-1, with 8 bases aligning to TRBD2. The CDR3 sequence is 15 residues long. Germline trimming cut 4 bases from V and 7 bases from J; bases unmatched to any gene: 9. In germline, CDR1 is LGHDT, CDR2 YNNKEL (reference sequence). The CDR3 coding sequence is TGTGCCAGCAGCCTCCTTAGCGGGGCGGGGAATGAGCAGTTCTTC. This sequence encodes CASSLLSGAGNEQFF.

This clonotype was seen just once. This chain links TRBV7-9 with TRBJ2-4, with TRBD1 matching 7 bases. Losses at the gene ends were 1 base for V and 5 bases for J; bases not matched to a gene: 5. The CDR3 extends over 15 amino acids. Germline V CDR1 and CDR2: SEHNR, FQNEAQ (reference sequence). CDR3 nucleotide sequence: TGTGCCAGCAGCTTAGGACAGGGTTCCGAAAACATTCAGTACTTC. Translating it yields CASSLGQGSENIQYF. Full variable domain (rest looked up from reference TRBV7-9 and TRBJ2-4): DTGVSQNPRHKITKRGQNVTFRCDPISEHNRLYWYRQTLGQGPEFLTYFQNEAQLEKSRLLSDRFSAERPKGSFSTLEIQRTEQGDSAMYLCASSLGQGSENIQYFGAGTRLSVL.